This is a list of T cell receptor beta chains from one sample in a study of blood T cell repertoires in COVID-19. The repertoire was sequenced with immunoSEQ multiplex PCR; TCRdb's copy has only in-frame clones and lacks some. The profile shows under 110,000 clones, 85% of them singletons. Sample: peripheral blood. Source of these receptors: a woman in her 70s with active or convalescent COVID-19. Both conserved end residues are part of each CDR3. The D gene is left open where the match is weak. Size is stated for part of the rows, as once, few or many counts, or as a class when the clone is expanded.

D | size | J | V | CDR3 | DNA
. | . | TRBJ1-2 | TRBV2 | CASISLGGGYGYTF | TGTGCCAGCATTTCCCTAGGCGGTGGGTATGGCTACACCTTC
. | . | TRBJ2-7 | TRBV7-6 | CASSSQGGYEQYF | TGTGCCAGCAGCTCCCAGGGGGGCTACGAGCAGTACTTC
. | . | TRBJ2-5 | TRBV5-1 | CASSYGGEEGTQYF | TGCGCCAGCAGCTATGGAGGGGAAGAGGGGACCCAGTACTTC
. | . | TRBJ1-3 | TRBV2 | CASSDQAGGGNTIYF | TGTGCCAGCAGTGACCAGGCCGGCGGGGGAAACACCATATATTTT
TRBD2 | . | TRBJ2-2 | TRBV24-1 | CATSALAGPLATGELFF | TGTGCCACCAGTGCTTTAGCGGGCCCCCTTGCCACCGGGGAGCTGTTTTTT
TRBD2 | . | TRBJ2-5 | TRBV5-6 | CASSLTSGSWKETQYF | TGTGCCAGCAGCCTGACTAGCGGGAGTTGGAAAGAGACCCAGTACTTC
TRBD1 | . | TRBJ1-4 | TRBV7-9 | CASSSGTGKEKLFF | TGTGCCAGCAGCTCCGGGACAGGCAAGGAAAAACTGTTTTTT
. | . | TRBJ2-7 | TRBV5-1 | CASSLAAGNFYEQYF | TGCGCCAGCAGCTTGGCGGCAGGGAATTTCTACGAGCAGTACTTC
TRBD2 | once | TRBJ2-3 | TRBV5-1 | CASSPGLAGVPDTQYF | TGCGCCAGCAGCCCCGGACTAGCGGGAGTACCAGATACGCAGTATTTT
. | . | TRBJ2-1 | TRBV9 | CASSGGKRPYNEQFF | TGTGCCAGCAGCGGAGGGAAGCGGCCCTACAATGAGCAGTTCTTC
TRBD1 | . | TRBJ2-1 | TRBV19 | CASSRGQGYYEQFF | TGTGCCAGTAGTCGAGGACAGGGGTACTATGAGCAGTTCTTC
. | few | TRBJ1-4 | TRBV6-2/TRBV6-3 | CASSPFGGKEKLFF | TGTGCCAGCAGCCCCTTCGGGGGTAAGGAAAAACTGTTTTTT
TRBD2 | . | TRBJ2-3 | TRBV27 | CASSFGSGSLTDTQYF | TGTGCCAGCAGTTTCGGTAGCGGGAGTTTGACAGATACGCAGTATTTT
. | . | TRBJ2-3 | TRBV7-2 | CASSPRLPATDTQYF | TGTGCCAGCAGTCCCAGACTACCAGCCACAGATACGCAGTATTTT
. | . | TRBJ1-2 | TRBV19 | CASSTGVRSRGYTF | TGTGCCAGTAGTACAGGGGTAAGGTCGAGGGGCTACACCTTC
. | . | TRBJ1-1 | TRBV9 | CASSVEGGMNTEAFF | TGTGCCAGCAGCGTAGAGGGAGGGATGAACACTGAAGCTTTCTTT
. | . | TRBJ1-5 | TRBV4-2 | CASSQDRDQPQHF | TGTGCCAGCAGCCAAGATCGGGATCAGCCCCAGCATTTT
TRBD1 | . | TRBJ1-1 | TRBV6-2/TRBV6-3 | CASSRDRVSSEAFF | TGTGCCAGCAGTCGCGACAGGGTCTCTTCTGAAGCTTTCTTT
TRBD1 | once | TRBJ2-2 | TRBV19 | CASRQGNTGELFF | TGTGCCAGCCGACAGGGGAACACCGGGGAGCTGTTTTTT
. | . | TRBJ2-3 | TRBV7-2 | CASSPRVGTDTQYF | TGTGCCAGCAGCCCCAGGGTGGGCACAGATACGCAGTATTTT
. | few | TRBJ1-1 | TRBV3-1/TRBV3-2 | CASSQEAGKNTEAFF | TGTGCCAGCAGCCAAGAGGCGGGGAAGAACACTGAAGCTTTCTTT
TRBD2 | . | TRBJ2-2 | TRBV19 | CASSWASGGSTGELFF | TGTGCCAGTAGTTGGGCTAGCGGGGGATCCACCGGGGAGCTGTTTTTT
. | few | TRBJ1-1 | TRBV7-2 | CASSSGPQGEAFF | TGTGCCAGCAGCTCGGGGCCACAGGGTGAAGCTTTCTTT
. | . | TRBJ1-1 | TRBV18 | CASSPGTGRDGTEAFF | TGTGCCAGCTCACCAGGTACAGGGAGGGACGGAACTGAAGCTTTCTTT
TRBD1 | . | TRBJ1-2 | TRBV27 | CASSQSTGTGHGYTF | TGTGCCAGCAGCCAGTCAACCGGGACAGGGCATGGCTACACCTTC
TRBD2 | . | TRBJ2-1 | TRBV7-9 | CASSLTGTSGVNEQFF | TGTGCCAGCAGCTTAACCGGGACTAGCGGGGTGAATGAGCAGTTCTTC
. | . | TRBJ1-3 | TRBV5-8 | CASSLGHTSGNTIYF | TGTGCCAGCAGCCTGGGACACACCTCTGGAAACACCATATATTTT
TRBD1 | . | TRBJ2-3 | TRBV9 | CASSVGQGAYTDTQYF | TGTGCCAGCAGCGTAGGTCAGGGGGCATACACAGATACGCAGTATTTT
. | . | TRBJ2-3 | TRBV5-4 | CASNIQGGDTQYF | TGTGCCAGCAATATTCAGGGGGGTGATACGCAGTATTTT
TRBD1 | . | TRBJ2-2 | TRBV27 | CASRGPGTGGPGELFF | TGTGCCAGCAGGGGCCCGGGGACAGGGGGCCCCGGGGAGCTGTTTTTT
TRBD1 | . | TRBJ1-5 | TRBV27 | CASSPGDTGVSNQPQHF | TGTGCCAGCAGCCCCGGCGATACAGGGGTAAGCAATCAGCCCCAGCATTTT
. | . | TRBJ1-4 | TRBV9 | CASSGYNEKLFF | TGTGCCAGCAGCGGCTATAATGAAAAACTGTTTTTT
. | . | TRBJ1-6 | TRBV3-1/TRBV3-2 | CASRSAQSYNSPLHF | TGTGCCAGCAGATCGGCACAGTCCTATAATTCACCCCTCCACTTT
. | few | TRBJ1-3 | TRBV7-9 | CASSLMGLPSGNTIYF | TGTGCCAGCAGCCTAATGGGGCTACCCTCTGGAAACACCATATATTTT
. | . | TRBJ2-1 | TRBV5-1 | CASSLVGRTSYNEQFF | TGCGCCAGCAGCTTGGTGGGGAGAACCTCCTACAATGAGCAGTTCTTC
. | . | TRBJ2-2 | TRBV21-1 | CASSSRLTNTGELFF | TGTGCCAGCAGCAGTAGACTGACGAACACCGGGGAGCTGTTTTTT
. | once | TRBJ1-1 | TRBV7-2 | CASSQNGFEAFF | TGTGCCAGCAGCCAAAACGGGTTTGAAGCTTTCTTT
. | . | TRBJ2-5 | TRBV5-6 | CASSLAGGQETQYF | TGTGCCAGCAGCTTGGCCGGAGGACAAGAGACCCAGTACTTC
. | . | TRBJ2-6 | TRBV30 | CAWSRGSGANVLTF | TGTGCCTGGAGTCGAGGTTCCGGGGCCAACGTCCTGACTTTC
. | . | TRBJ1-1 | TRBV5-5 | CASSWADRNTEAFF | TGTGCCAGCAGCTGGGCGGACAGGAACACTGAAGCTTTCTTT
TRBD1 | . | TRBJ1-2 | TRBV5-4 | CASSLRTGQDGYTF | TGTGCCAGCAGCCTAAGGACAGGGCAGGATGGCTACACCTTC
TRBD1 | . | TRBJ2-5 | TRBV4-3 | CASSQGDRDKETQYF | TGCGCCAGCAGCCAAGGCGACAGGGACAAAGAGACCCAGTACTTC
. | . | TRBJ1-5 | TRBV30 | CAWSPVISNQPQHF | TGTGCCTGGAGTCCAGTAATTAGCAATCAGCCCCAGCATTTT
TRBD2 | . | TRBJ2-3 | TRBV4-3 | CASSQGRGLGADTQYF | TGCGCCAGCAGCCAAGGTAGAGGACTAGGAGCAGATACGCAGTATTTT
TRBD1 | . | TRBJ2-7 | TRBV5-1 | CASSFGQGPYEQYF | TGCGCCAGCAGCTTCGGACAGGGCCCTTACGAGCAGTACTTC
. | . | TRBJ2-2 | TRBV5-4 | CASSPDTWNTGELFF | TGTGCCAGCAGCCCGGACACATGGAACACCGGGGAGCTGTTTTTT
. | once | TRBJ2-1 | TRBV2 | CASSQTRGSYNEQFF | TGTGCCAGCAGCCAAACCAGGGGCTCCTACAATGAGCAGTTCTTC